The clone carrying this T cell receptor (beta chain) was detected once. The data are from a study of blood T cell repertoires in COVID-19. Here immunoSEQ multiplex PCR was the method, and the copy in TCRdb shows in-frame clones only, minus some. Of about 160,000 clones in the sample, around 85% are singletons; the top ten hold approximately 11%. V was clipped by 2 bases and J by 5 bases, with 10 bases between them. Germline-derived CDR1 and CDR2 are SGHDT and YYEEEE. The length of the CDR3 is 13 residues. This clonotype was obtained from a man aged 55 to 70 with active or convalescent COVID-19. The J gene is TRBJ2-5, the V gene TRBV5-6; D is possibly TRBD2 (6 bases). Sequencing input: peripheral blood. This CDR3 is CASSFSGVETQYF. CDR3 nucleotides: TGTGCCAGCAGCTTTAGCGGAGTGGAGACCCAGTACTTC.